This entry lists 8 T cell receptor beta chains sequenced from one sample in a study of T cell responses to AZD1222 COVID-19 vaccine. Sequencing was performed with immunoSEQ multiplex PCR; in TCRdb, only in-frame clones are kept and a portion is missing. The table has more than 85,000 clones, more than 85% seen once. The source was peripheral blood, collected on day 0 of AZD1222 vaccination. The receptors shown here come from an adult in good health.

This rearrangement joins TRBV7-9 to TRBJ1-2, with 8 bases matching TRBD1. The CDR3 spans 15 residues. V lost 0 bases to trimming and J lost 8 bases; unmatched junction nucleotides: 8. Germline CDR1 is SEHNR and CDR2 is FQNEAQ (reference sequence). DNA of the CDR3: TGTGCCAGCAGCTTAGCAATTGCAGGGGGCAGCGGCTACACCTTC. Protein: CASSLAIAGGSGYTF.

This chain uses TRBV11-2 with TRBJ2-7; D possibly corresponds to TRBD2 (6 bases). This CDR3 is 15 amino acids long. Trimming stripped 4 bases from V and 0 bases from J, with 13 bases between. Germline CDR1 reads SGHAT; CDR2 reads FQNNGV. CDR3 residues: CASSSYRGSSYEQYF. The CDR3 DNA follows: TGTGCCAGCAGCTCCTACCGGGGGAGCTCCTACGAGCAGTACTTC. The variable domain in full, with the rest retrieved from reference TRBV11-2 and TRBJ2-7, is EAGVAQSPRYKIIEKRQSVAFWCNPISGHATLYWYQQILGQGPKLLIQFQNNGVVDDSQLPKDRFSAERLKGVDSTLKIQPAKLEDSAVYLCASSSYRGSSYEQYFGPGTRLTVT.

The chain combines TRBV2 with TRBJ1-6; 8 bases are shared with TRBD1. This CDR3 comprises 14 residues. Germline assignment: CDR1 SNHLY and CDR2 FYNNEI. V dropped 10 bases and J dropped 7; count of bases not matched to a gene: 9. As DNA, the CDR3 is TGTGCCACCCAAGGACAGGGTGGGAATTCACCCCTCCACTTT. It specifies CATQGQGGNSPLHF.

This clone was recorded a few times. The rearrangement uses TRBV11-1 and TRBJ1-2; 8 bases map to TRBD1. The CDR3 covers 13 residues. V trimming: 6 bases; J trimming: 2 bases; junction bases outside the gene matches: 2. Germline assignment: CDR1 SGHAT and CDR2 FQDESV (reference sequence). The CDR3: CASRRQGNYGYTF. CDR3 nucleotide sequence: TGTGCCAGCAGAAGACAGGGGAACTATGGCTACACCTTC.

The chain joins TRBV7-8 to TRBJ2-3; D uncertain. Germline V gene data show CDR1 as SGHVS and CDR2 as FQNEAQ. V shed 0 bases and J shed 6 bases, with 13 bases lying between them. This CDR3 has 15 amino acids. CDR3 sequence: CASSLAGLEFDTQYF. In nucleotides, the CDR3 is TGTGCCAGCAGCTTAGCGGGCCTAGAGTTCGATACGCAGTATTTT. Using reference TRBV7-8 and TRBJ2-3 for the parts outside the CDR3, the full variable domain is GAGVSQSPRYKVAKRGQDVALRCDPISGHVSLFWYQQALGQGPEFLTYFQNEAQLDKSGLPSDRFFAERPEGSVSTLKIQRTQQEDSAVYLCASSLAGLEFDTQYFGPGTRLTVL.

The chain links TRBV28 to TRBJ1-3, with D unclear. Trimming removed 3 bases from V and 10 bases from J, with 10 bases in between. Germline-derived CDR1 and CDR2 are MDHEN and SYDVKM. The CDR3 is 12 residues long. In DNA form, the CDR3 reads TGTGCCAGCAGTTTGCCGAGGGATACCATATATTTT. This codes for CASSLPRDTIYF.

The chain uses TRBV12-1 and TRBJ2-1; TRBD2 is the table's D call and was not checked against the DNA. TRBV12-1 is described as a pseudogene. This CDR3 contains 15 residues. The chain's CDR3 is CASSHREAIVHEQFF. CDR3 coding DNA: TGTGCCAGCAGCCACCGGGAGGCCATAGTCCATGAGCAGTTCTTC.

This chain joins TRBV5-1 and TRBJ1-2; no clear D gene. This CDR3 spans 13 amino acids. Trimming removed 4 bases at V and 4 bases at J, with 11 bases between. Germline loops: CDR1 SGHRS, CDR2 YFSETQ. Written as DNA, the CDR3 is TGCGCCAGCAGCCCCAGAGGTGGCTATGGCTACACCTTC. Protein product: CASSPRGGYGYTF.